A single sample is the source of the 20 T cell receptor beta chains below, sequenced in a study of response to subunit inactivated influenza vaccine. TCRdb recomputed calls from the RT-PCR reads with MiXCR, one row per CDR3 protein. Here the sample spans fewer than 250,000 distinct CDR3 sequences, around 15% being singletons. The specimen comprised CD8+ T cells sorted from PBMCs, sampled 4 to 6 days after vaccination. The receptor set was obtained from a man aged 50 or older who received an inactivated influenza vaccine.

The chain carries TRBV28 and TRBJ2-1; TRBD2 matches at 9 bases. CDR1 MDHEN and CDR2 SYDVKM come from the germline V gene. The J segment lost 8 bases and the V segment lost 5 bases, leaving 10 bases of the junction unmatched. The length of the CDR3 is 15 residues. The CDR3 DNA follows: TGTGCCAGCAGTCAAGGGACTAGCCCCCTCGATGAGCAGTTCTTC. Encoded protein: CASSQGTSPLDEQFF.

The table lists this clonotype with a few counts. The chain uses TRBV27 and TRBJ2-1; 7 bases map to TRBD1. The ends lost 6 bases at V and 5 bases at J; junction bases unmatched: 10. The CDR3 loop spans 15 amino acids. Germline CDR1 is MNHEY and CDR2 is SMNVEV (reference sequence). Here the CDR3 DNA reads TGTGCCAGCAGCTTGACAGGGAAGGAAAACAATGAGCAGTTCTTC. It specifies CASSLTGKENNEQFF.

In this sample, this clonotype turned up a few times. The chain is built from TRBV6-1 and TRBJ1-5, with D possibly being TRBD1 (5 bases). V shed 4 bases and J shed 2 bases, with 15 bases lying between them. From germline, CDR1 is MNHNS and CDR2 SASEGT. The CDR3 covers 16 residues. The CDR3 loop is CASSAAGSGGNQPQHF. As DNA, the CDR3 is TGTGCCAGCAGTGCGGCAGGGTCTGGGGGCAATCAGCCCCAGCATTTT.

This clonotype was detected a few times. The genes are TRBV6-4 and TRBJ2-1, with D hard to call. The CDR3 runs 15 residues. The germline V and J ends were trimmed by 6 bases and 8 bases, with 20 bases remaining between them. CDR1 and CDR2 from the germline V gene are MRHNA and SNTAGT. CDR3 region: CASSPRLNWAYEQFF. For the CDR3, the DNA is TGTGCCAGCAGCCCGCGACTGAACTGGGCCTATGAGCAGTTCTTC.

The chain uses TRBV4-3 and TRBJ2-3, with D maybe TRBD2 (5 bases). The V end lost 4 bases, the J end lost 0 bases, and 14 bases lay between the germline ends. This CDR3 is built from 16 residues. Germline lookup yields CDR1 LGHNA and CDR2 YSLEER. The CDR3 here is CASSPRLSQSTDTQYF. The DNA of the CDR3 is TGCGCCAGCAGCCCAAGACTATCCCAAAGCACAGATACGCAGTATTTT.

The chain recombines TRBV20-1 with TRBJ1-3; D is undetermined. The CDR3 runs to 13 residues. Germline CDR1 and CDR2: DFQATT and SNEGSKA (reference sequence). V lost 0 bases and J 11 bases, leaving 14 bases between the germline ends. In DNA form, the CDR3 reads TGCAGTGCTAGAGATCTAGCTCTGGACGCCATATATTTT. It codes for CSARDLALDAIYF.

J is TRBJ2-1 and V is TRBV7-6, with 10 positions matching TRBD2. The CDR3 has 16 amino acids. Germline CDR1 and CDR2: SGHVS and FNYEAQ. V shed 5 bases and J 3 bases; nucleotides not matched to a gene: 7. The chain's CDR3 is CASSPGSGRNYNEQFF. The CDR3, as DNA: TGTGCCAGCAGCCCGGGTAGCGGGAGGAACTACAATGAGCAGTTCTTC.

This clonotype was observed at least ten times. The V call is TRBV13, the J call TRBJ2-1; 8 nucleotides agree with TRBD2. CDR1 is PRHDT and CDR2 is FYEKMQ in the germline V gene (reference sequence). The CDR3 has 19 residues. With 5 bases clipped from V and 0 bases from J, the junction kept 15 bases outside the gene matches. Here the CDR3 reads CASSTTTPWAGGSYNEQFF. In DNA, the CDR3 is TGTGCCAGCAGCACGACCACCCCTTGGGCGGGAGGCTCCTACAATGAGCAGTTCTTC.

This clonotype was observed many times. V gene TRBV19 combines with J gene TRBJ2-1; D remains ambiguous. Germline CDR1 LNHDA, CDR2 SQIVND (reference sequence). Trimming stripped 4 bases from V and 0 bases from J, with 10 bases between. This CDR3 contains 15 residues. The DNA of the CDR3 is TGTGCCAGTAGTAGCTCCATAAGCTCCTACAATGAGCAGTTCTTC. The encoded protein is CASSSSISSYNEQFF.

The CDR3 DNA reads as TGTGCCAGCAGCCAAGGGACAGGGGGTGCACTTAAGGACACTGAAGCTTTCTTT. Protein product: CASSQGTGGALKDTEAFF. This rearrangement joins TRBV14 to TRBJ1-1, with 10 nucleotides matching TRBD1. The CDR3 is 18 amino acids. Unmatched junction bases numbered 11, after V lost 1 base and J lost 3 bases. The germline CDR1 and CDR2 sequences are SGHDN and FVKESK.

The genes are TRBV12-3 or TRBV12-4 and TRBJ1-5; 11 nucleotides line up with TRBD1. The CDR3 is 14 amino acids. The V and J ends lost 5 bases and 6 bases, in that order; junction bases with no gene match: 3. CDR3 DNA: TGTGCCAGCAGTGTGGGACAGGGGGTTCAGCCCCAGCATTTT. Its protein is CASSVGQGVQPQHF.

The chain links TRBV4-2 to TRBJ2-7; TRBD2 matches at 13 bases. The CDR3 spans 16 residues. CDR1 LGHNA and CDR2 YNFKEQ come from the germline V gene. The V and J ends lost 4 bases and 5 bases, in that order; junction bases with no gene match: 8. CDR3 sequence reads: CASSPWTSGSVHEQYF. The CDR3 DNA reads as TGTGCCAGCAGCCCCTGGACTAGCGGGAGTGTCCACGAGCAGTACTTC.

This chain links TRBV27 with TRBJ2-1, with D possibly matching TRBD2 (6 bases). The germline CDR1 and CDR2 sequences are MNHEY and SMNVEV (reference sequence). The CDR3 has 12 residues. V shed 3 bases and J shed 10 bases, with 10 bases lying between them. In DNA, the CDR3 is TGTGCCAGCAGTTTCCTAGGAGGGGAGCAGTTCTTC. It codes for CASSFLGGEQFF.

This clonotype was seen more than once but under ten times. The chain is built from TRBV12-3 or TRBV12-4 and TRBJ2-5; 9 bases line up with TRBD2. The V and J ends lost 5 bases and 5 bases, in that order; junction bases with no gene match: 9. The CDR3 is 15 residues long. The CDR3 spells CASSPGLATYETQYF. For the CDR3, the DNA is TGTGCCAGCAGTCCTGGACTAGCGACGTATGAGACCCAGTACTTC.

Ten or more counts support this clonotype. The chain's CDR3 is CSVEKRGTGNTGELFF. The CDR3 DNA follows: TGCAGCGTTGAAAAAAGAGGGACAGGGAACACCGGGGAGCTGTTTTTT. The chain employs TRBV29-1 and TRBJ2-2; 8 bases match TRBD1. The CDR3 is 16 amino acids. The V gene's germline CDR1 is SQVTM and CDR2 ANQGSEA. J lost 1 base, V lost 2 bases, and 6 bases had no gene match.

This clonotype has only a few counts. The chain combines TRBV4-3 with TRBJ2-2, with TRBD2 matching 7 bases. The CDR3 is 15 residues long. Germline V gives CDR1 LGHNA, CDR2 YSLEER. V lost 4 bases and J lost 6; bases outside the gene matches: 8. This CDR3 reads CASSPGREFAGELFF. The CDR3 DNA sequence: TGCGCCAGCAGCCCAGGGCGGGAGTTCGCCGGGGAGCTGTTTTTT.

This chain uses TRBV27 with TRBJ1-2, with 7 bases identical to TRBD1. Germline assignment: CDR1 MNHEY and CDR2 SMNVEV (reference sequence). Unmatched junction bases numbered 12, after V lost 5 bases and J lost 0 bases. CDR3 size: 17 residues. CDR3 in DNA: TGTGCCAGCAGTCCACGACAGGGAACTCTAGCTAACTATGGCTACACCTTC. This encodes CASSPRQGTLANYGYTF.

This clonotype was found a few times. The chain is built from TRBV7-6 and TRBJ1-3; D is uncertain. Trimming took 1 base from V and 2 from J, leaving 6 bases between them. The germline CDR1 and CDR2 sequences are SGHVS and FNYEAQ. The CDR3 is 14 amino acids. The CDR3 spells CASSLGITGNTIYF. The CDR3 nucleotides read TGTGCCAGCAGCTTAGGGATCACTGGAAACACCATATATTTT.

This clonotype was found many times. The chain links TRBV25-1 to TRBJ2-2; 8 nucleotides line up with TRBD2. Unmatched junction bases numbered 6, after V lost 7 bases and J lost 5 bases. The germline V gene encodes CDR1 MGHDK and CDR2 SYGVNS. The CDR3 has 14 residues. CDR3 residues: CASNPGLVTGELFF. The DNA of the CDR3 is TGTGCCAGCAACCCGGGACTAGTGACCGGGGAGCTGTTTTTT.

The V gene is TRBV20-1, the J gene TRBJ2-7; TRBD2 agrees at 11 bases. V shed 6 bases and J 1 base; nucleotides not matched to a gene: 5. CDR1 DFQATT and CDR2 SNEGSKA come from the germline V gene (reference sequence). The CDR3 runs 14 residues. CDR3 DNA: TGCAGTGCCCGCCGACTAGCGGGATCCTACGAGCAGTACTTC. Translation: CSARRLAGSYEQYF.